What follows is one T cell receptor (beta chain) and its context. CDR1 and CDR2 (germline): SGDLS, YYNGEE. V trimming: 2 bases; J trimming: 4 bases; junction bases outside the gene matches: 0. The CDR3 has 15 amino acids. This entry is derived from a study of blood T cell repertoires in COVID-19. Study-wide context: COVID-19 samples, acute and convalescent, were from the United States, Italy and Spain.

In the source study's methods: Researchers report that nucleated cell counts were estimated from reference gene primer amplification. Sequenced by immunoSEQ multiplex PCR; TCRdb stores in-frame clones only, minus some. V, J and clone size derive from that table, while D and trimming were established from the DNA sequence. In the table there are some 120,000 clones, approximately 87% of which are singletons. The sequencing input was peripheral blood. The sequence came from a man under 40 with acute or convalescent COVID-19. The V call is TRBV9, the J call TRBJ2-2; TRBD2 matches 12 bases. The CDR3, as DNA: TGTGCCAGCAGCGTGACTAGCGGGGGCACCGGGGAGCTGTTTTTT. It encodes CASSVTSGGTGELFF.